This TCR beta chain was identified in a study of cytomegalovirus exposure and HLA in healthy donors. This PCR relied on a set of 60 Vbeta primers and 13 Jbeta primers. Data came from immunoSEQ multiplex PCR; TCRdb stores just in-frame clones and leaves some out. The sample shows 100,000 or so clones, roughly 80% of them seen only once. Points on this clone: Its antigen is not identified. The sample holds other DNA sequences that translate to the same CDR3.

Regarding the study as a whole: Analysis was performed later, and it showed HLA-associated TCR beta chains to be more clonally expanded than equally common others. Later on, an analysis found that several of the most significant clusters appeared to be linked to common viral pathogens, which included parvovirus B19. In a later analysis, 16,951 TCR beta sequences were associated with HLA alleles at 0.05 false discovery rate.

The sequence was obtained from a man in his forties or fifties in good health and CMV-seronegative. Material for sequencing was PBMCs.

Here the CDR3 reads CASSPPGLAGGQETQYF. In nucleotides, the CDR3 is TGTGCCAGCTCACCACCGGGACTAGCGGGGGGACAAGAGACCCAGTACTTC. V usage is TRBV18 and J usage is TRBJ2-5, with 15 positions matching TRBD2. Germline-derived CDR1 and CDR2 are KGHSH and LQKENI. V was clipped by 0 bases and J by 2 bases; unmatched bases: 1. The CDR3 spans 17 residues.